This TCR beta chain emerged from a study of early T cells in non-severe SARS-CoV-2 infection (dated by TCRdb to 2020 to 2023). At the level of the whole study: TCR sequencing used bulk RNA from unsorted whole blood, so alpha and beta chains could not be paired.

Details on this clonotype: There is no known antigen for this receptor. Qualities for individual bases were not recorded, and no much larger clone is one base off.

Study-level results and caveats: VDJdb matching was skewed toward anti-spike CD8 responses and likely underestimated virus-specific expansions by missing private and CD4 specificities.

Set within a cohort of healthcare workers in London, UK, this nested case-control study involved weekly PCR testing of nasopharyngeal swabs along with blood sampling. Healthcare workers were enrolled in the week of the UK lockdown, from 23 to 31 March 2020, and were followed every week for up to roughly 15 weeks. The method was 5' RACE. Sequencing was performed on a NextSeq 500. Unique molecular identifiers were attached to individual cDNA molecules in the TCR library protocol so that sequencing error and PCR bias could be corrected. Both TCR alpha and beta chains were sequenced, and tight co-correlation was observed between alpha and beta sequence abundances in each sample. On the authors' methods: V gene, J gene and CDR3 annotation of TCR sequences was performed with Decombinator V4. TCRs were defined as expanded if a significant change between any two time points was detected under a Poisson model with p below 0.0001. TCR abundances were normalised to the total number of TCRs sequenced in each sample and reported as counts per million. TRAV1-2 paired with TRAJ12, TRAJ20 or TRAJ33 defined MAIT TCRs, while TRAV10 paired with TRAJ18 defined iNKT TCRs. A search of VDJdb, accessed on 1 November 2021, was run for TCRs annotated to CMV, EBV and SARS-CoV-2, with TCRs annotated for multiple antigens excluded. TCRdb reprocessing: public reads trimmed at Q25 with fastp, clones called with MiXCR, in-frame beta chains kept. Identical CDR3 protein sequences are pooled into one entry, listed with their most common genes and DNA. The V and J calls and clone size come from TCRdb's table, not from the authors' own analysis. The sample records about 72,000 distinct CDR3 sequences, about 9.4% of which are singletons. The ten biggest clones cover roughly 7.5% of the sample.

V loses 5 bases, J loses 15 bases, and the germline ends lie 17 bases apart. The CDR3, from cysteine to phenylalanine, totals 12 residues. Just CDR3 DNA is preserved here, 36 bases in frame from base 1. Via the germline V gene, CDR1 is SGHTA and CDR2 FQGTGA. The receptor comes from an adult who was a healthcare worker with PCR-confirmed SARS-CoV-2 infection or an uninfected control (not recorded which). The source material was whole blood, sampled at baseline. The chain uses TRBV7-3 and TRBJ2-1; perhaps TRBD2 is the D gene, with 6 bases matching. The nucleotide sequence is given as TGTGCCAGCAGCCCAGGCGGGATAATCCTGTTCTTC. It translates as CASSPGGIILFF.